This T cell receptor (beta chain) was identified in a study of siplizumab effects on memory and regulatory T cells. The method was immunoSEQ multiplex PCR; TCRdb's version includes in-frame clones alone and lacks a portion of them. The profile covers about 91,000 clones, with 93% appearing a single time and 6.5% taken by the ten largest. Study-wide results and limits: Among alloreactive clones, only a minor fraction mapped to unstimulated subsets.

The CDR3 runs 15 residues. V was trimmed by 5 bases and J by 6 bases, leaving 17 bases between them. CDR1 and CDR2 (germline): PRHDT, FYEKMQ (reference sequence). Worth noting for this clone: The antigen remains undetermined.

The rearrangement uses TRBV13 and TRBJ2-1, with unresolved D. The sequence was collected from a human donor in good health. Sample: CD8+ T cells sorted from blood. The chain's CDR3 is CASSAGPSPGNEQFF. CDR3 bases: TGTGCCAGCAGCGCCGGGCCCTCCCCGGGCAATGAGCAGTTCTTC.